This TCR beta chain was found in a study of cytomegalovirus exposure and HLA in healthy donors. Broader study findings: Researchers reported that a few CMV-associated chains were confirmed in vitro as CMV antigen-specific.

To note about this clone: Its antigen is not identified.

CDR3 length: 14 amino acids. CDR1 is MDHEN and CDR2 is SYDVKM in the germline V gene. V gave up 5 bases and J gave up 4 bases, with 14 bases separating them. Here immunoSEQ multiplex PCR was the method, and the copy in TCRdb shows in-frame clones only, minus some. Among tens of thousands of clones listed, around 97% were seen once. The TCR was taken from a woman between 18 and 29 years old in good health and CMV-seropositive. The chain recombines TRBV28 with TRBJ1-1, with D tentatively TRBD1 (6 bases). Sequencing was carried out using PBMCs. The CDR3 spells CASSILTGSTEAFF. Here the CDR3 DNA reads TGTGCCAGCAGTATCCTTACAGGGAGCACTGAAGCTTTCTTT.